This TCR beta chain stems from a study of CD8+CD57+ T cells in acquired aplastic anemia. On the study more broadly: When averaged, DNA from sorted CD4+ and CD8+ cells came to approximately 3.2 ug. Sequencing produced an average of roughly 11 million reads per healthy donor for CD4+ cells. Regarding the study as a whole: For CD8+ Simpson's diversity, patients and controls showed no significant difference. Patients and controls shared over 25 CD8+ CDR3 sequences, which appeared highly expressed in patients and within their immunodominant clones.

The study profiled TCR beta VDJ and CDR3 using genomic DNA as template. TCRdb itself ran the reads through MiXCR, one entry per CDR3 protein. This sample has hundreds of thousands of distinct CDR3 sequences, with 65% to 80% found just once. The CDR3 is 14 amino acids. Germline lookup yields CDR1 SGDLS and CDR2 YYNGEE. Regarding this clonotype: The antigen is not known. One junction end does not reproduce the germline sequence, and a read error may be involved.

Sequencing was done on a sample of sorted CD4+, CD8+, or CD8+CD57+ T cells (not recorded which) from PBMCs. This sequence joins TRBV9 and TRBJ1-2; D is uncertain. The clonotype was recovered from a human donor in good health, serving as a control. The chain's CDR3 is CASSGKPTAFGSPF. For the CDR3, the DNA is TGTGCCAGCAGCGGCAAACCCACAGCGTTTGGTTCACCCTTC. The whole variable domain, remainder taken from reference TRBV9 and TRBJ1-2, is DSGVTQTPKHLITATGQRVTLRCSPRSGDLSVYWYQQSLDQGLQFLIQYYNGEERAKGNILERFSAQQFPDLHSELNLSSLELGDSALYFCASSGKPTAFGSPFGSGTRLTVV.